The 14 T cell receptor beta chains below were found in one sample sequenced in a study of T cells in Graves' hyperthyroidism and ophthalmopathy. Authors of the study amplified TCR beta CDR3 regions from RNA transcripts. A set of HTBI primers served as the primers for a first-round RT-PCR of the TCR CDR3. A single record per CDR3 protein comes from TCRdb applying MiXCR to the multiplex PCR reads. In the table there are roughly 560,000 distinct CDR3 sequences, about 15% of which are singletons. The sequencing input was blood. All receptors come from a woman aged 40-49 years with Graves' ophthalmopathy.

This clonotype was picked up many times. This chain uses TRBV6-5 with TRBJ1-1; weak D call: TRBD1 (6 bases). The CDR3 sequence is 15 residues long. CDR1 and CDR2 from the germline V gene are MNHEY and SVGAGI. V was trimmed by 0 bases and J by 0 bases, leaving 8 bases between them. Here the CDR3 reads CASSYSQGLNTEAFF. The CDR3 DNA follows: TGTGCCAGCAGTTACTCACAGGGATTGAACACTGAAGCTTTCTTT.

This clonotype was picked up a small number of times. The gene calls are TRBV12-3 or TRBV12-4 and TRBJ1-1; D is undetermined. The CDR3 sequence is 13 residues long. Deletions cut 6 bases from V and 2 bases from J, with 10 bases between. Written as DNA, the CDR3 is TGTGCCAGCAGGACCCAATCCAACACTGAAGCTTTCTTT. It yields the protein CASRTQSNTEAFF.

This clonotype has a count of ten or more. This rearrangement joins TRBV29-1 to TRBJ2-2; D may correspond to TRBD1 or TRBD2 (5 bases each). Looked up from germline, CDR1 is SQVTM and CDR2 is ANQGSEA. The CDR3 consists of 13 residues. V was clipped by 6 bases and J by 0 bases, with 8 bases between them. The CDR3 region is CSVGTANTGELFF. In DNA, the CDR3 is TGCAGCGTCGGGACCGCGAACACCGGGGAGCTGTTTTTT.

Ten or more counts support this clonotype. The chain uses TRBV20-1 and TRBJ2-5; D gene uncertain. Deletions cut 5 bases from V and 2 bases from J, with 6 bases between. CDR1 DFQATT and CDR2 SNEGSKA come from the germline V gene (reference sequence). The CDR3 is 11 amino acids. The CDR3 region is CSAGKQETQYF. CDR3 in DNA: TGCAGTGCTGGAAAACAAGAGACCCAGTACTTC.

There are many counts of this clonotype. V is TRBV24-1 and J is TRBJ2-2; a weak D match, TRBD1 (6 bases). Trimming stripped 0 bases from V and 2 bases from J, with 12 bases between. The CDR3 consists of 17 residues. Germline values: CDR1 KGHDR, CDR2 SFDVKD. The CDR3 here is CATSDLGQGPNTGELFF. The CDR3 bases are TGTGCCACCAGTGATTTGGGGCAGGGGCCCAACACCGGGGAGCTGTTTTTT.

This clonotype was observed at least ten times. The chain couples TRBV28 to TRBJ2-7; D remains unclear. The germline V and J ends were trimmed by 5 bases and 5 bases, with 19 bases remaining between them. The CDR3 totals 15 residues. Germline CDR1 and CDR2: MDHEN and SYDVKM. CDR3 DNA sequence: TGTGCCAGCAGTGGCCCCGCGGCAGGCATCGACGAGCAGTACTTC. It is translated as CASSGPAAGIDEQYF.

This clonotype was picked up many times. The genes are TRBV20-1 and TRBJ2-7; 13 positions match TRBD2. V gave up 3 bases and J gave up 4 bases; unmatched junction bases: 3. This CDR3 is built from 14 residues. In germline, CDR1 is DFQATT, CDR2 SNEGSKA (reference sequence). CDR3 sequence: CSASTGLAGYEQYF. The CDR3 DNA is TGCAGTGCTAGCACGGGACTAGCGGGGTACGAGCAGTACTTC.

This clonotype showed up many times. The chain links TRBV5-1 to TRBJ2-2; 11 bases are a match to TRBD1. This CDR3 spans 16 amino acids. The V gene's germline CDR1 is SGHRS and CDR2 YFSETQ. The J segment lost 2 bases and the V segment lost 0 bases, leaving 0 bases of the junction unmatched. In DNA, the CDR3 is TGCGCCAGCAGCTTGGGGACAGGGGGCAACACCGGGGAGCTGTTTTTT. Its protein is CASSLGTGGNTGELFF.

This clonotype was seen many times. Here the CDR3 reads CASSPGTGGAWTYEQYF. The CDR3 DNA follows: TGTGCCAGCAGTCCCGGGACAGGGGGCGCATGGACCTACGAGCAGTACTTC. V gene TRBV27 combines with J gene TRBJ2-7; 12 bases are a match to TRBD1. Germline loops: CDR1 MNHEY, CDR2 SMNVEV (reference sequence). The CDR3 runs to 17 residues. Losses at the gene ends were 5 bases for V and 2 bases for J; bases not matched to a gene: 10.

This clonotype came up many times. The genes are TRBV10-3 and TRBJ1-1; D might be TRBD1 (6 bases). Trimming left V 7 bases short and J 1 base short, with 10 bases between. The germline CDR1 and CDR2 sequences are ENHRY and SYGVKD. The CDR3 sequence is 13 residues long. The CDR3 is CAITRTANTEAFF. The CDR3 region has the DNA TGTGCCATCACCAGGACAGCGAACACTGAAGCTTTCTTT.

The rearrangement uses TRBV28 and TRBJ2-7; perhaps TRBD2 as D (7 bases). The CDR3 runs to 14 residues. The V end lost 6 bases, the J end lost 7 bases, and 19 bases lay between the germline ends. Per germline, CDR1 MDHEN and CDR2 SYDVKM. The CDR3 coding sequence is TGTGCCAGCAGCCCGGGGGGCCCCACGGGGGAGCAGTACTTC. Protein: CASSPGGPTGEQYF.

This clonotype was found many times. Written as DNA, the CDR3 is TGTGCCAGCAGTCCTGGACTAGCGGGATCCCAGTACTTC. Translated: CASSPGLAGSQYF. The chain combines TRBV6-2 or TRBV6-3 with TRBJ2-7; 12 nucleotides line up with TRBD2. The V gene's germline CDR1 is MNHEY and CDR2 SVGEGT. The CDR3 has 13 residues. Unmatched junction bases numbered 6, after V lost 5 bases and J lost 10 bases.

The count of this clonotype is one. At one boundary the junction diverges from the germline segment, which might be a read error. The CDR3 DNA is TGTGCCAGCAGTTCTAGGACTAGCGGGAGTGGTTACGAGCAGTGCTTC. Protein: CASSSRTSGSGYEQCF. The chain is built from TRBV28 and TRBJ2-7, with 13 nucleotides matching TRBD2. Germline lookup yields CDR1 MDHEN and CDR2 SYDVKM. The CDR3 extends over 16 amino acids.

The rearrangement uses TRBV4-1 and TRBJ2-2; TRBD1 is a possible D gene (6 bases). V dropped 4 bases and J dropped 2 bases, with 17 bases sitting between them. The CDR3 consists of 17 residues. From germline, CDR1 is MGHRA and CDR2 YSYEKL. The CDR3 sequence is CASSLLGGSANTGELFF. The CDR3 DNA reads TGCGCCAGCAGCCTCCTAGGGGGTAGCGCCAACACCGGGGAGCTGTTTTTT.